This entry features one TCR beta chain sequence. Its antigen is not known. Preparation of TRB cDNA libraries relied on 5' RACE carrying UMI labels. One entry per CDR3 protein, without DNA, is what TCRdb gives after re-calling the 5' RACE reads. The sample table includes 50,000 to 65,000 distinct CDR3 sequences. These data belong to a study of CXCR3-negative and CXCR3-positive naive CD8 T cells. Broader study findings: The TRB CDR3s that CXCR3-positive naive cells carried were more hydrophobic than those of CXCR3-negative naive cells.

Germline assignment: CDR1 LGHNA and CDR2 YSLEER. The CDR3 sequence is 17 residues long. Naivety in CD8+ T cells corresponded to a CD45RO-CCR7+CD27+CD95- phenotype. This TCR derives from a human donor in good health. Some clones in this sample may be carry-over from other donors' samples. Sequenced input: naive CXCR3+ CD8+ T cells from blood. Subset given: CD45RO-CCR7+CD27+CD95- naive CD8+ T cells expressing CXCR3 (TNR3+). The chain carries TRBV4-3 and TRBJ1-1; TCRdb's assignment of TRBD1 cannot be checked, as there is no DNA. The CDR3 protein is CASTLSSGGLMNSEAFF.